This TCR beta chain was sequenced in a study of cytomegalovirus exposure and HLA in healthy donors (dated by TCRdb to about 2017). Regarding the research as a whole: An earlier analysis of several hundred of the donors reported 276 Gb of sequence data and 95 million to 120 million unique TCR beta sequences obtained from 180 million or so T cells. An early release that covered 640 HLA-typed donors contained about 290 gigabases of sequencing data and 75 million to 100 million unique TCR sequences. On average, around 200,000 unique TCR beta nucleotide sequences were sequenced per donor among 350 to 400 genotyped donors of the cohort, with 15% to 20% of those sequences being non-productive. The study was designed to test whether signatures of past pathogen exposure could be identified by cataloging public T cell receptors. HLA typing included class I and class II loci at four-digit resolution. In an earlier analysis of more than 550 of the donors, high-throughput TCR beta sequencing was used to judge whether each TCR beta V gene segment behaved as functional or pseudogenic. Genome-wide SNP genotypes for about 65% of the roughly 670 donors were used in a later genetic analysis, which treated that subset as a discovery cohort. The study combined high-throughput TCR immunosequencing, statistical association of individual TCRs with disease status, and machine learning to predict cytomegalovirus infection status. Using immunosequencing, the study profiled T cell repertoires from about 620 subjects and related those repertoires to cytomegalovirus serostatus. The later analysis used no new phenotypic data to find candidate immune exposures, relying instead on TCR beta sequences and their occurrence across donors. All discovery cohort repertoires had been generated using a single sequencing platform. Of the 300 to 400 genotyped donors, around 81% fell in the genetic ancestry cluster associated with self-reported Caucasian donors. To study patterns of TCR occurrence, a later analysis re-analyzed previously published TCR beta repertoires from 666 donors and added high-resolution HLA genotyping. Roughly 5 DR-DQ haplotypes were handled as single units for association and clustering because linkage in the cohort was strong. Donor age, sex, ethnicity and CMV serostatus were collected together with the repertoire data. Typing coverage differed by locus: A, B, C, DRB1 and DQB1 were typed in roughly 620-630 donors, DQA1 in roughly 510, DPA1 in over 600, and DPB1 in just under 490. Along with the approximately 650-subject first cohort, a separate validation cohort of over a hundred different subjects was used.

The cohort was made up of hundreds of healthy bone marrow donors. All cohort members were sampled while nominally healthy, although unrecorded immune exposures were likely present. The donor was CMV seropositive and belonged to the group of 250 to 300 seropositive cohort members. A peripheral blood sample was provided by each donor, and peripheral blood mononuclear cells were used for TCR beta sequencing. Genomic DNA was extracted from the blood cell samples with the Qiagen DNeasy Blood Extraction Kit. Paper-wide results and their limitations: A further reported finding was that TCR beta sequences accurately predicted the HLA-A and HLA-B alleles for most subjects in the first cohort. Cytomegalovirus status was reported to be diagnosed by the classifier with high specificity and sensitivity in both the original and validation cohorts. Linkage disequilibrium might explain the correlated functional status among segregating V segments, but an unknown experimental factor could not be ruled out. A later analysis reported that several top co-occurrence clusters appeared linked to parvovirus B19, influenza, CMV and Epstein-Barr virus. In a later analysis, about 16,000 TCR beta sequences were associated with specific HLA alleles at a false discovery rate of 0.05. Because some donors lacked HLA typing at each locus, the association tests relied only on the typed subset. According to the authors, the approach could potentially be generalized to other disease states and immunological phenotypes. The study gave a list of under 200 TCR beta chains associated with cytomegalovirus. For the cohort, immune exposure information was limited to CMV serostatus. The 87-base-pair reads could not distinguish some IMGT-functional V segments, including TRBV6-2 and TRBV6-3, so those segments were excluded. Presence/absence analyses assumed roughly uniform sequencing depth across donors, an assumption that may not hold. In a later analysis, HLA-associated TCR beta chains were found to be more clonally expanded and to have lower generation probabilities than equally common non-associated chains. Some 16 rarely observed V segments, including chromosome 9 orphons, were excluded from the earlier analysis of about 610 of the donors because counts were too low. A cluster of highly shared sequence variants was judged likely to represent a technical artifact of the sequencing pipeline. Most CMV-associated TCR beta chains appeared to be HLA-restricted in a later analysis, and the HLA associations seemed to be driven largely by CMV exposure. Compared with the roughly 720-donor mean, donors in an Asian-associated ancestry cluster had fewer N-insertions in productive TCRs, according to a later genetic analysis. In a later analysis, the rate of TCR association differed among HLA loci, with DRB1 alleles having the most associated TCRs and HLA-C alleles having the fewest. When HLA alleles, especially DR and DQ, strongly co-occurred, attributing TCR associations to individual alleles was difficult. While some public TCRs were present in many individuals, most TCR sequences turned up only very rarely across donors. Only TCR beta chains were sequenced in this cohort, and the absence of alpha or paired-chain data limited detectable features. An earlier analysis of approximately 570 of the donors showed that most TCR beta V segments appeared in productive rearrangements either about 87% or about 30% of the time, which broadly matched IMGT annotations. In vitro tests confirmed that a few of the cytomegalovirus-associated TCR beta chains recognize cytomegalovirus antigens. V-gene and J-gene trimming of TCR beta chains was associated with a missense DCLRE1C variant in a later genetic analysis, and the association was replicated in an independent cohort.

To prepare the library, the immunoSEQ multiplex PCR assay was applied. A mixture of 60 forward primers for TCR Vbeta segments and 13 reverse primers for TCR Jbeta segments was used in the multiplex PCR. The CDR3 region of rearranged TCR beta genes was amplified from genomic DNA by a multiplex PCR assay. The amplified TCR beta libraries were sequenced on the Illumina HiSeq System as 87-base-pair reads. On the authors' methods: A later analysis counted tens of millions of unique TCR beta chains across the 666 repertoires, and about 10 million of these chains were shared by at least two donors. To remove PCR and sequencing errors, raw reads were error-corrected and collapsed into unique sequences using a nearest-neighbor algorithm that merged closely related sequences. CDR3 sequences were aligned to IMGT reference sequences to assign V, D and J gene segments. For a sequence to be retained, at least a six-nucleotide match to both a V gene segment and a J gene segment was required. A rearrangement was called productive if the CDR3 had no stop codons and remained in frame with V and J, and every other rearrangement was called non-productive. CDR3 was defined according to IMGT convention as the region running from the second conserved V-encoded cysteine to the conserved J-encoded phenylalanine. In an earlier analysis of approximately 500 of the donors, sequences lacking an unambiguous match to a single V gene segment were excluded. In an earlier analysis of a few hundred of the donors, V segments were called functional above 56.7% productive rearrangements and were called segregating when the between-donor standard deviation exceeded 5%. A statistical classification framework was built for diagnosing cytomegalovirus status from the catalog of TCR beta chain sequences. In a later analysis, TCR nucleotide sequences were compared against IMGT/GENE-DB human TR gene sequences so that V and J genes could be assigned. A later analysis assigned CDR3 sequences and most-parsimonious VDJ recombination scenarios with the TCRdist pipeline. In a later analysis, every TCR beta chain was defined by the combination of its CDR3 amino acid sequence and its V-gene family, and reads without a unique V-gene family were dropped. As a way to deal with suspected cross-contamination and a sequencing artifact, a later analysis dropped 640 or so nucleotide sequences that were highly shared and had low generation probability. A later analysis calculated a clonal expansion index for each public chain from normalized within-repertoire ranks of inferred template counts. A later analysis computed generation probabilities with a VDJ recombination model fitted to out-of-frame rearrangements, and checked the results against IGoR. In a later analysis, TCR-TCR, TCR-HLA and TCR-CMV co-occurrence was scored with hypergeometric tests, and a repertoire-size bias correction was applied to TCR pairs. To estimate false discovery rates, a later analysis permuted the HLA or CMV assignments 20 times. A later analysis grouped co-occurring TCRs with DBSCAN, adding TCRdist sequence similarity when clustering within HLA-allele-positive subsets. Repertoires with fewer than 30,000 or more than 120,000 public chains, plus five repertoires with anomalous nucleotide sharing, were excluded from co-occurrence clustering. TCRdb stores this immuneACCESS table with in-frame sequences only. Part of the clones is absent; in the studies checked, under half of the shortfall reflects unresolved V genes, and no reason is known for the rest. D and trimming were read from the DNA, whereas the V and J calls and clone size are those reported in that table. The sample data list 120,000 or so clones, and 6.5% to 9.5% of these were observed just once. In total, the top ten clones hold around 5.8% of the sample.

There are a few counts of this clone. The target of this receptor is not known. Base qualities are not recorded, but no much larger clone differs from it by a single base. From the cysteine up to the phenylalanine, the CDR3 has a length of 14 residues. The CDR3 DNA has 42 bases and is translated from base 1. At the junction V is shortened by 6 bases and J by 7 bases; bases outside the gene matches: 9. CDR1 and CDR2, per the germline V gene, are ENHRY and SYGVKD. Sequenced material: PBMCs. This clonotype originated in a woman aged 40 to 50 in good health and CMV-seropositive. The rearrangement combines TRBV10-3 with TRBJ1-5; 7 central nucleotides agree with TRBD1. In nucleotide form, the sequence is TGTGCCATCAGAGACAGGGATGGTCAACAGCCCCAGCATTTT. The resulting protein is CAIRDRDGQQPQHF.